Each of the 9 T cell receptor beta chains below was sequenced from the same sample in a study of Ad26.COV2.S vaccination and SARS-CoV-2 variants. This sample's treatment: around 19 received Ad26.COV2.S at low or high dose, single or two shots; about five received placebo; per-sample allocation not given. At day 63 after the first vaccine or placebo injection, samples were drawn. Method: immunoSEQ multiplex PCR; TCRdb's copy keeps in-frame clones and lacks some. The repertoire consists of under 550,000 clones, with 75% to 95% occurring once and the leading ten covering over 9%. This sample comprised peripheral blood, obtained in a trial of Ad26.COV2.S vaccine versus placebo. These receptors all stem from a person aged 18 to 59 who received the Ad26.COV2.S COVID-19 vaccine or a placebo.

The chain uses TRBV7-9 and TRBJ1-1; possible D gene TRBD1, 6 bases. The CDR3 spans 15 residues. The V gene's germline CDR1 is SEHNR and CDR2 FQNEAQ (reference sequence). V lost 5 bases and J lost 11, with 24 bases in between. The CDR3 DNA is TGTGCCAGCAGCCCTGGGGGAGGATCCCAGGGGAGGGCTTTCTTT. Translating gives CASSPGGGSQGRAFF.

The rearrangement joins TRBV5-1 to TRBJ2-7, with D tentatively TRBD1 or TRBD2 (6 bases each). The CDR3 is 15 residues long. The V and J ends lost 4 bases and 4 bases respectively, with 18 bases between them. Germline V gene sequence: CDR1 SGHRS, CDR2 YFSETQ. The CDR3 sequence: CASSLTSQGTYEQYF. The CDR3 nucleotides read TGCGCCAGCAGCCTCACTAGCCAGGGGACTTACGAGCAGTACTTC.

This chain joins TRBV2 and TRBJ2-7; TRBD2 aligns across 11 bases. The ends lost 8 bases at V and 4 bases at J; junction bases unmatched: 7. CDR1 is SNHLY and CDR2 is FYNNEI in the germline V gene. CDR3 length: 14 amino acids. The CDR3 DNA sequence: TGTGCCAGCTTCACTAGCGGGAGTTTGTACGAGCAGTACTTC. This gives the protein CASFTSGSLYEQYF.

The V gene is TRBV28, the J gene TRBJ1-1; the D is unclear. Per the germline V gene, CDR1 is MDHEN and CDR2 is SYDVKM. The CDR3 length is 14 residues. The V end was cut by 2 bases, the J end by 4 bases, with 11 bases between. The CDR3 is CASSLPLKGTEAFF. The CDR3 coding sequence is TGTGCCAGCAGTTTACCGCTGAAGGGCACTGAAGCTTTCTTT. The whole variable domain, filled in from reference TRBV28 and TRBJ1-1, reads DVKVTQSSRYLVKRTGEKVFLECVQDMDHENMFWYRQDPGLGLRLIYFSYDVKMKEKGDIPEGYSVSREKKERFSLILESASTNQTSMYLCASSLPLKGTEAFFGQGTRLTVV.

The CDR3 region is CASSYYPGGTGEKLFF. Written as DNA, the CDR3 is TGTGCCAGCAGTTACTATCCCGGGGGTACAGGTGAAAAACTGTTTTTT. V gene TRBV27 combines with J gene TRBJ1-4; a weak D match, TRBD1 (5 bases). Germline lookup yields CDR1 MNHEY and CDR2 SMNVEV (reference sequence). The CDR3 runs to 16 residues. V lost 4 bases to trimming and J lost 7 bases, with 19 bases between them.

This clone has just a few counts. The chain joins TRBV11-3 to TRBJ2-7; possibly TRBD2 for D (5 bases). The V end was cut by 5 bases, the J end by 5 bases, with 13 bases between. The CDR3 is 13 residues long. From germline, CDR1 is SGHNT and CDR2 YENEEA. The CDR3 bases are TGTGCCAGCAGCCGGGGTGGACTCCACGAGCAGTACTTC. Translation: CASSRGGLHEQYF. Complete variable domain (other parts from reference TRBV11-3 and TRBJ2-7): EAGVVQSPRYKIIEKKQPVAFWCNPISGHNTLYWYLQNLGQGPELLIRYENEEAVDDSQLPKDRFSAERLKGVDSTLKIQPAELGDSAVYLCASSRGGLHEQYFGPGTRLTVT.

This rearrangement joins TRBV6-2 or TRBV6-3 to TRBJ2-7; the D is unclear. Per germline, CDR1 MNHEY and CDR2 SVGEGT. The CDR3 has 14 amino acids. V was trimmed by 2 bases and J by 2 bases, leaving 10 bases between them. For the CDR3, the DNA is TGTGCCAGCAGTTACGTTAACCCTACCTACGAGCAGTACTTC. This sequence encodes CASSYVNPTYEQYF.

The J gene is TRBJ2-5, the V gene TRBV19, with TRBD1 identical over 8 bases. Per the germline V gene, CDR1 is LNHDA and CDR2 is SQIVND (reference sequence). Germline trimming cut 5 bases from V and 5 bases from J; bases unmatched to any gene: 10. This CDR3 has 15 residues. The CDR3 reads CASSPGTGSGETQYF. The CDR3 DNA reads as TGTGCCAGTAGTCCGGGGACAGGCTCTGGGGAGACCCAGTACTTC.

The chain employs TRBV7-2 and TRBJ1-4; possible D gene TRBD1, 6 bases. V dropped 4 bases and J dropped 8 bases, with 14 bases sitting between them. The germline V gene encodes CDR1 SGHTA and CDR2 FQGNSA. The CDR3 extends over 14 amino acids. CDR3: CASSSRQDGEKLFF. CDR3 bases: TGTGCCAGCAGCTCTCGACAGGACGGGGAAAAACTGTTTTTT.